This T cell receptor (beta chain) was identified during a study of response to subunit inactivated influenza vaccine (dated by TCRdb to the late 2010s). For the study in its entirety: The study used deep quantitative T cell receptor repertoire profiling to track responses to a trivalent subunit inactivated influenza vaccine.

The table lists this clonotype with a few counts. What antigen it recognizes has not been identified. Base quality data are lacking; no much larger clone is found one base away. For CDR1 and CDR2, the germline V gene (reference sequence) lists LGHDT and YNNKEL. Including cysteine and phenylalanine, the CDR3 has 15 amino acids. Kept here is only the CDR3 DNA, which spans 45 bases and is read in frame from base 1. Deletion took 1 base off V and 5 bases off J, with a span of 13 bases between the germline ends. The receptor library was made with RT-PCR. Data came from an Illumina HiSeq 2500. In TCRdb, the public reads were trimmed at Q25 with fastp and aligned with MiXCR, with productive beta chains retained. Each entry merges the rows of one CDR3 protein and shows their most common DNA and genes. This sample comprises about 540,000 distinct CDR3 sequences, 20% to 25% of them detected only once. The top ten constitute about 2.8% of the sample.

Results and caveats for the whole study, not just this receptor: It was suggested by the authors that each seasonal influenza vaccination may recruit only a limited number of new T cells.

This sample was also put to use in a study of T cells expressing NK-cell markers. Taken from the second paper: The TCR beta cDNA libraries were made using 5'RACE template switching, a step that added both a universal primer site and unique molecular identifiers. TCR beta-chain repertoires were profiled in sorted CD3+CD56+NKG2C+, CD3+CD56+NKG2C- and CD3+CD56-NKG2C+ T-cell subsets from roughly eight donors. Among the eight sequenced donors, only one was HCMV-seronegative, while the other seven were HCMV-seropositive. To restrict sorting to alphabetaTCR-expressing T cells, an anti-gammadeltaTCR antibody was added in several experiments. In more than five donors, the dominant CD3+CD56+NKG2C+ clonotypes were found to rank among the top 10 CD8+ clonotypes and to make up roughly 1.0-7.0% of CD8+ T cells. Those dominant clonotypes were again the most abundant among CD3+CD56-NKG2C+ cells in a handful of donors, at about 28.3-60.1%. It remained unclear whether the expanded NKG2C-expressing T cell clones were specific for HCMV antigens. All eight donors whose samples were sequenced were randomly selected healthy volunteers, three of them men and five women. A commercial ELISA kit detecting HCMV-specific IgG in serum was used to determine HCMV serostatus. Peripheral blood mononuclear cells were isolated from blood by Ficoll density gradient centrifugation. Using Miltenyi isolation kits, CD4+ and CD8+ T cells were isolated from PBMC through magnetic immunoseparation. cDNA synthesis was primed from the TCR beta constant segment, followed by two successive PCR amplification steps. Illumina HiSeq 2000/2500, MiSeq or NextSeq was used to sequence libraries as 2 x 150 bp reads. Reads were demultiplexed and grouped by UMI with MIGEC, and clonotypes were assembled and quantified with MiTCR. Only TCR cDNA sequences supported by at least two reads were kept to exclude erroneous sequences. The tcR package was used for downstream repertoire analysis, with clonotypes matched between fractions based on CDR3 nucleotide sequence plus V segment. VDJmatch was used to annotate antigen specificity against VDJdb, with one amino acid substitution allowed in CDR3.

This clonotype was obtained from a man aged 45-65 years who received an inactivated influenza vaccine. Donor details come from another sample of the same person, matched by shared clones. Sequencing used CD4+ T cells sorted from PBMCs, obtained roughly 12 days after vaccination. The sequence links TRBV3-1 to TRBJ2-3; TRBD2 could be the D gene, as 7 bases match. The CDR3 protein: CASSQVRGAGDTQYF. The nucleotide sequence is given as TGTGCCAGCAGCCAAGTACGGGGGGCCGGAGATACGCAGTATTTT.